One and the same sample provided the 25 T cell receptor beta chains below, sequenced in a study of PD-L1 blockade in urothelial cancer. Time point of the sample: pretreatment peripheral blood. The table came from immunoSEQ multiplex PCR; TCRdb's copy has only in-frame clones and leaves some out. The data show 50,000 or so clones, approximately 86% seen once. The source was PBMCs, collected around atezolizumab (anti-PD-L1) treatment. The receptors here all came from a man aged 60 to 69 with urothelial cancer.

J is TRBJ1-1 and V is TRBV28; the D is unclear. Between the trimmed V and J ends, which lost 5 bases and 1 base, there was a span of 17 bases. CDR3 length equals 16 residues. Germline V gives CDR1 MDHEN, CDR2 SYDVKM. CDR3 sequence (DNA): TGTGCCAGCAGTCCCTTGGGGAGAGGGTCGAACACTGAAGCTTTCTTT. Residues: CASSPLGRGSNTEAFF.

Here the CDR3 reads CASRADRLNTEAFF. Here the CDR3 DNA reads TGCGCCAGCAGGGCGGACAGATTGAACACTGAAGCTTTCTTT. The rearrangement uses TRBV5-1 and TRBJ1-1, with D maybe TRBD1 (6 bases). CDR1 SGHRS and CDR2 YFSETQ come from the germline V gene. There are 14 residues in the CDR3. V was clipped by 5 bases and J by 0 bases, with 11 bases between them. The entire variable domain, with the rest obtained from reference TRBV5-1 and TRBJ1-1, is as follows: KAGVTQTPRYLIKTRGQQVTLSCSPISGHRSVSWYQQTPGQGLQFLFEYFSETQRNKGNFPGRFSGRQFSNSRSEMNVSTLELGDSALYLCASRADRLNTEAFFGQGTRLTVV.

This clone was seen a single time. This chain joins TRBV5-1 and TRBJ2-3, with TRBD2 as a possible D gene (5 bases). The germline V and J ends were trimmed by 4 bases and 1 base, with 16 bases remaining between them. Germline V gene sequence: CDR1 SGHRS, CDR2 YFSETQ. The CDR3 has 16 amino acids. The CDR3 coding sequence is TGCGCCAGCAGCCCCCCTTTGTTGGGAGGCACAGATACGCAGTATTTT. Its protein is CASSPPLLGGTDTQYF.

A few counts support this clone. CDR3: CSATTGAEAFF. Written as DNA, the CDR3 is TGCAGTGCCACGACAGGGGCAGAAGCTTTCTTT. J is TRBJ1-1 and V is TRBV20-1; 8 nucleotides agree with TRBD1. Looked up from germline, CDR1 is DFQATT and CDR2 is SNEGSKA (reference sequence). The length of the CDR3 is 11 residues. The trim removed 6 bases at V and 8 bases at J, leaving 5 bases unmatched.

In nucleotides, the CDR3 is TGTGCCAGCAGTGATTGGACAGGGCGGTCACCCCTCCACTTT. The encoded protein is CASSDWTGRSPLHF. The V gene is TRBV6-1, the J gene TRBJ1-6; 8 nucleotides line up with TRBD1. There are 14 residues in the CDR3. The J segment lost 10 bases and the V segment lost 3 bases, leaving 5 bases of the junction unmatched. Germline V gives CDR1 MNHNS, CDR2 SASEGT.

This chain joins TRBV2 and TRBJ1-5, with 10 bases identical to TRBD1. CDR3 size: 22 residues. J lost 4 bases, V lost 4 bases, and 25 bases had no gene match. The germline V gene has CDR1 SNHLY and CDR2 FYNNEI. The CDR3 region has the DNA TGTGCCAGCAGTGGGCCCCGAGGGACAGGGGTGTTGGGCGAGAACTCAAATCAGCCCCAGCATTTT. Protein: CASSGPRGTGVLGENSNQPQHF.

The rearrangement uses TRBV5-1 and TRBJ2-2; 8 nucleotides line up with TRBD1. With V trimmed by 4 bases and J by 0 bases, 5 bases remained unmatched. This CDR3 region has 16 residues. Looked up from germline, CDR1 is SGHRS and CDR2 is YFSETQ. CDR3 sequence: CASSQGDRTNTGELFF. The CDR3 coding sequence is TGCGCCAGCAGCCAGGGGGACAGGACGAACACCGGGGAGCTGTTTTTT.

The chain carries TRBV7-9 and TRBJ2-5, with 8 positions matching TRBD1. The germline gives CDR1 SEHNR, CDR2 FQNEAQ (reference sequence). The CDR3 runs 14 residues. V shed 4 bases and J 2 bases; nucleotides not matched to a gene: 3. In DNA form, the CDR3 reads TGTGCCAGCAGCTGGACAGGGTCACAAGAGACCCAGTACTTC. Amino acid sequence: CASSWTGSQETQYF.

This chain uses TRBV19 with TRBJ2-4; 9 bases align to TRBD1. The V gene's germline CDR1 is LNHDA and CDR2 SQIVND (reference sequence). The V and J ends lost 8 bases and 3 bases, in that order; junction bases with no gene match: 14. The CDR3 has 17 amino acids. CDR3 sequence: CASSTGGFGLGKNIQYF. In DNA, the CDR3 is TGTGCCAGTTCGACAGGGGGTTTTGGTTTAGGCAAAAACATTCAGTACTTC.

The chain joins TRBV29-1 to TRBJ2-2; no definite D call. Germline V gives CDR1 SQVTM, CDR2 ANQGSEA. Deletions cut 4 bases from V and 4 bases from J, with 10 bases between. This CDR3 contains 13 residues. CDR3 bases: TGCAGCGTTGTCTCAGGTGGCACCGGGGAGCTGTTTTTT. Translation gives CSVVSGGTGELFF.

The chain links TRBV10-3 to TRBJ2-7, with D possibly matching TRBD2 (6 bases). This CDR3 contains 14 residues. Germline CDR1 reads ENHRY; CDR2 reads SYGVKD. Deletions cut 6 bases from V and 2 bases from J, with 14 bases between. CDR3 amino acids: CAIREDYPTYEQYF. The CDR3 region has the DNA TGTGCCATCAGGGAGGACTACCCTACCTACGAGCAGTACTTC.

The gene calls are TRBV2 and TRBJ1-5; D is undetermined. Germline V gene data show CDR1 as SNHLY and CDR2 as FYNNEI. Trimming shortened V by 6 bases and J by 4 bases, and 7 bases separated the two germline ends. This CDR3 is 12 amino acids long. The CDR3 region is CASSRINQPQHF. In DNA form, the CDR3 reads TGTGCCAGCAGCAGAATTAATCAGCCCCAGCATTTT.

The gene calls are TRBV29-1 and TRBJ2-5; 8 positions match TRBD2. Germline V lookup: CDR1 SQVTM, CDR2 ANQGSEA. Trimming at V came to 8 bases and at J to 7 bases, leaving 15 bases not matched to a gene. The length of the CDR3 is 14 residues. The CDR3 loop reads CSIQRERSLGTQYF. In DNA form, the CDR3 reads TGCAGCATACAGCGGGAGAGGTCGTTAGGGACCCAGTACTTC.

The chain employs TRBV19 and TRBJ2-1, with unresolved D. Germline loops: CDR1 LNHDA, CDR2 SQIVND (reference sequence). This CDR3 has 12 residues. Trimming removed 9 bases at V and 5 bases at J, with 11 bases between. The CDR3 region has the DNA TGTGCCAGCCAAAACAAGAACAATGAGCAGTTCTTC. It specifies CASQNKNNEQFF. Supplemented by reference TRBV19 and TRBJ2-1, the full variable domain reads DGGITQSPKYLFRKEGQNVTLSCEQNLNHDAMYWYRQDPGQGLRLIYYSQIVNDFQKGDIAEGYSVSREKKESFPLTVTSAQKNPTAFYLCASQNKNNEQFFGPGTRLTVL.

The CDR3 DNA follows: TGTGCCAGCAGGGAATCTCCAGGGAACACTGAAGCTTTCTTT. Translating gives CASRESPGNTEAFF. The chain uses TRBV6-5 and TRBJ1-1, with D unresolved. The CDR3 runs to 14 residues. V gave up 6 bases and J gave up 1 base, with 12 bases separating them. CDR1 and CDR2 (germline): MNHEY, SVGAGI.

This rearrangement joins TRBV4-2 to TRBJ2-1; TRBD2 matches 11 bases. The trim removed 2 bases at V and 5 bases at J, leaving 5 bases unmatched. Germline V gene data show CDR1 as LGHNA and CDR2 as YNFKEQ. The CDR3 extends over 16 amino acids. CDR3 residues: CASSQILAGGHNEQFF. The CDR3 region has the DNA TGTGCCAGCAGCCAAATTCTAGCGGGAGGTCACAATGAGCAGTTCTTC.

In its sample, this clone was seen once. The V gene is TRBV6-4, the J gene TRBJ2-1; the match to TRBD2 covers 9 bases. The CDR3 consists of 16 residues. CDR1 is MRHNA and CDR2 is SNTAGT in the germline V gene. V lost 5 bases and J lost 0; bases outside the gene matches: 5. Here the CDR3 reads CASSILAGNSYNEQFF. The CDR3 DNA reads TGTGCCAGCAGTATACTAGCGGGCAACTCCTACAATGAGCAGTTCTTC.

The chain joins TRBV30 to TRBJ2-1; D remains unclear. The germline V and J ends were trimmed by 3 bases and 0 bases, with 12 bases remaining between them. The CDR3 length is 15 residues. Germline V CDR1 and CDR2: GTSNPN, SVGIG (reference sequence). CDR3 sequence reads: CAWRSGAASYNEQFF. In DNA form, the CDR3 reads TGTGCCTGGAGGAGTGGAGCAGCCTCCTACAATGAGCAGTTCTTC.

This rearrangement joins TRBV11-2 to TRBJ2-5; 12 bases are shared with TRBD2. CDR3 size: 15 residues. The germline V gene encodes CDR1 SGHAT and CDR2 FQNNGV. J gave up 5 bases and V 5 bases, and 6 bases lay outside the gene matches. CDR3: CASSRLAGEWETQYF. The CDR3 DNA is TGTGCCAGCAGCCGACTAGCGGGGGAATGGGAGACCCAGTACTTC. Full variable domain (remainder filled in from reference TRBV11-2 and TRBJ2-5): EAGVAQSPRYKIIEKRQSVAFWCNPISGHATLYWYQQILGQGPKLLIQFQNNGVVDDSQLPKDRFSAERLKGVDSTLKIQPAKLEDSAVYLCASSRLAGEWETQYFGPGTRLLVL.

This clone has a single count. The V call is TRBV7-6, the J call TRBJ1-6, with a possible D match to TRBD1 (5 bases). This CDR3 has 13 amino acids. Trimming cost V 0 bases and J 11 bases, with 8 bases left between them. Per germline, CDR1 SGHVS and CDR2 FNYEAQ. This CDR3 reads CASSLAEGPPLHF. The CDR3 DNA reads as TGTGCCAGCAGCTTAGCGGAGGGGCCACCCCTCCACTTT.

The chain has TRBV2 and TRBJ1-3; a weak D match, TRBD1 (6 bases). Trimming removed 6 bases at V and 3 bases at J, with 12 bases between. Germline V gene sequence: CDR1 SNHLY, CDR2 FYNNEI. The CDR3 is 14 residues long. Here the CDR3 DNA reads TGTGCCAGCAGGCTACAGGGTGGTGGAAACACCATATATTTT. Its translation is CASRLQGGGNTIYF.

This clone was seen a handful of times. V is TRBV27 and J is TRBJ1-2; D gene unclear. V lost 5 bases, J lost 7 bases, and 11 bases lay in between. This CDR3 is built from 12 residues. The germline V gene encodes CDR1 MNHEY and CDR2 SMNVEV (reference sequence). CDR3 residues: CASSPLYGGYTF. As DNA, the CDR3 is TGTGCCAGCAGTCCCCTCTATGGTGGCTACACCTTC.

V and J are TRBV7-8 and TRBJ1-6; 7 bases are shared with TRBD1. This CDR3 is 16 amino acids long. Germline values: CDR1 SGHVS, CDR2 FQNEAQ. J was trimmed by 5 bases and V by 4 bases; bases with no gene match: 8. The CDR3 is CASSSGQAVDNSPLHF. The DNA of the CDR3 is TGTGCCAGCAGCTCCGGACAGGCGGTAGATAATTCACCCCTCCACTTT.

The chain recombines TRBV18 with TRBJ2-5; 7 nucleotides agree with TRBD1. The V and J ends lost 3 bases and 0 bases, in that order; junction bases with no gene match: 13. CDR1 is KGHSH and CDR2 is LQKENI in the germline V gene. The CDR3 spans 18 residues. CDR3 sequence reads: CASSPVGGGFLNQETQYF. The CDR3 nucleotides read TGTGCCAGCTCACCGGTAGGGGGCGGATTTTTGAACCAAGAGACCCAGTACTTC. The complete variable domain, with remaining parts taken from reference TRBV18 and TRBJ2-5, reads NAGVMQNPRHLVRRRGQEARLRCSPMKGHSHVYWYRQLPEEGLKFMVYLQKENIIDESGMPKERFSAEFPKEGPSILRIQQVVRGDSAAYFCASSPVGGGFLNQETQYFGPGTRLLVL.

The chain links TRBV5-6 to TRBJ1-1; a possible D gene is TRBD1 (6 bases). This CDR3 comprises 13 residues. The germline V and J ends were trimmed by 5 bases and 8 bases, with 16 bases remaining between them. The germline V gene encodes CDR1 SGHDT and CDR2 YYEEEE. CDR3 loop: CASREQGRGEAFF. The CDR3 coding sequence is TGTGCCAGCAGGGAACAGGGCCGAGGGGAAGCTTTCTTT. Full variable domain (outside the CDR3, taken from reference TRBV5-6 and TRBJ1-1): DAGVTQSPTHLIKTRGQQVTLRCSPKSGHDTVSWYQQALGQGPQFIFQYYEEEERQRGNFPDRFSGHQFPNYSSELNVNALLLGDSALYLCASREQGRGEAFFGQGTRLTVV.